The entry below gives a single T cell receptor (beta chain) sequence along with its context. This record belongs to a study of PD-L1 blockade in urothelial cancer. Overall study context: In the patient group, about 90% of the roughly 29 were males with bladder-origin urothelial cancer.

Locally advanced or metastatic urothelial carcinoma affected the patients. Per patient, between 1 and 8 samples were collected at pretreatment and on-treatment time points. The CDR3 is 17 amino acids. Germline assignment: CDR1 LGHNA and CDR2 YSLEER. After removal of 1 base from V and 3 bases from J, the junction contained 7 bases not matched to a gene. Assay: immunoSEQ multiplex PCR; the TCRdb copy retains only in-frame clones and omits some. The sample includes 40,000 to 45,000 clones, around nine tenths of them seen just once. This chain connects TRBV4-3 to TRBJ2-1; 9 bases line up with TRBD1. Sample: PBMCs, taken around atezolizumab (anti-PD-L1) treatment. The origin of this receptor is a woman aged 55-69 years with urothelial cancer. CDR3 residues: CASSQVIGTGFYNEQFF. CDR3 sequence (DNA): TGCGCCAGCAGCCAAGTTATAGGGACAGGGTTCTACAATGAGCAGTTCTTC.